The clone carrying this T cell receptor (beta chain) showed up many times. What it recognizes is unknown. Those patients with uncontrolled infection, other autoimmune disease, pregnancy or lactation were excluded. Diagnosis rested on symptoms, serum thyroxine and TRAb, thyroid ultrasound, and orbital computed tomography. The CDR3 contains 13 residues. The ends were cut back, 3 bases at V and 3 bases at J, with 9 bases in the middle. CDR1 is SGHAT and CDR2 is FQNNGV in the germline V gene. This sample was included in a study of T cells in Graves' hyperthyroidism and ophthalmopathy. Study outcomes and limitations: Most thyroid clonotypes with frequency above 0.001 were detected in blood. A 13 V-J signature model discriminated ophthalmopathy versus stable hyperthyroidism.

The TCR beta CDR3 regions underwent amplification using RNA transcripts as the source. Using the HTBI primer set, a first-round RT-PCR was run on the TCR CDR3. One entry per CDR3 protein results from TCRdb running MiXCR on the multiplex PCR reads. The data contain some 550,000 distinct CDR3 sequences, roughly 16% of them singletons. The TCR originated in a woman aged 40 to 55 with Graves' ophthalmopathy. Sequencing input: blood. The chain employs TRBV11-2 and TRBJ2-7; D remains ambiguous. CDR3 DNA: TGTGCCAGCAGCTTGAGTGGGGACTACGAGCAGTACTTC. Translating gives CASSLSGDYEQYF. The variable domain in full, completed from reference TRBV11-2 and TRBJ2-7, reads EAGVAQSPRYKIIEKRQSVAFWCNPISGHATLYWYQQILGQGPKLLIQFQNNGVVDDSQLPKDRFSAERLKGVDSTLKIQPAKLEDSAVYLCASSLSGDYEQYFGPGTRLTVT.